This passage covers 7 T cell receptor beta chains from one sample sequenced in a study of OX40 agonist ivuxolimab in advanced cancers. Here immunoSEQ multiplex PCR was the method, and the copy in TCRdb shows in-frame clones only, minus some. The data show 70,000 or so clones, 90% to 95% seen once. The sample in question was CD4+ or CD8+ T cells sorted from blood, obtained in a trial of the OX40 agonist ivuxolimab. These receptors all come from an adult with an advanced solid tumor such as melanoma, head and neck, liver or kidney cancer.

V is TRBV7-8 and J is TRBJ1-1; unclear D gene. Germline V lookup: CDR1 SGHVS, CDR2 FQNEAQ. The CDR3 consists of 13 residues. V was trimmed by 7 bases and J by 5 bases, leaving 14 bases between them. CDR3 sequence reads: CASTQSSSTEAFF. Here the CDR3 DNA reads TGTGCCAGCACCCAAAGTTCTTCGACTGAAGCTTTCTTT.

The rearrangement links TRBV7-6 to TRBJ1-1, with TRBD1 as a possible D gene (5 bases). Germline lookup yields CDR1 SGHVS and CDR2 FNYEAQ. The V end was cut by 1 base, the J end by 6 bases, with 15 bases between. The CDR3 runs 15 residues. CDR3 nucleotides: TGTGCCAGCAGCTTAGTGAGGGGTTCAGAGGCTGAAGCTTTCTTT. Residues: CASSLVRGSEAEAFF.

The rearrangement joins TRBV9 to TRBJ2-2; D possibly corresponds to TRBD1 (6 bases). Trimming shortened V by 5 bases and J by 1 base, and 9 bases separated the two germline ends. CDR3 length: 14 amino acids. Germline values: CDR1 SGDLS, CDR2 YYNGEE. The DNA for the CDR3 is TGTGCCAGCAGGGGGGCGAGGAACACCGGGGAGCTGTTTTTT. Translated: CASRGARNTGELFF. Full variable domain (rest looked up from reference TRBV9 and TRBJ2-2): DSGVTQTPKHLITATGQRVTLRCSPRSGDLSVYWYQQSLDQGLQFLIQYYNGEERAKGNILERFSAQQFPDLHSELNLSSLELGDSALYFCASRGARNTGELFFGEGSRLTVL.

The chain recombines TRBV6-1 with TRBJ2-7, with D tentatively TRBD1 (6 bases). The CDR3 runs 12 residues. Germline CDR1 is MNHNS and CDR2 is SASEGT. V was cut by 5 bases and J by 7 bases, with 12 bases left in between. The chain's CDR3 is CASSRTTGEQYF. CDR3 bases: TGTGCCAGCAGTAGGACCACAGGGGAGCAGTACTTC.

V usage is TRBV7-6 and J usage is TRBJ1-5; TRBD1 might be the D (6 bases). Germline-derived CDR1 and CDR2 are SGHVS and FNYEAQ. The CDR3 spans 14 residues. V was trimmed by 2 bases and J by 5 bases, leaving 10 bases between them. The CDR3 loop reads CASSLTAGDQPQHF. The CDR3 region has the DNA TGTGCCAGCAGCTTAACGGCAGGGGATCAGCCCCAGCATTTT.

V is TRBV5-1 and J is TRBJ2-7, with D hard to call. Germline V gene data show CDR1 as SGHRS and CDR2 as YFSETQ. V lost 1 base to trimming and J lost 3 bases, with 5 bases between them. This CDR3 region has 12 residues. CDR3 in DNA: TGCGCCAGCAGCTTGTGGGGCTACGAGCAGTACTTC. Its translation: CASSLWGYEQYF.

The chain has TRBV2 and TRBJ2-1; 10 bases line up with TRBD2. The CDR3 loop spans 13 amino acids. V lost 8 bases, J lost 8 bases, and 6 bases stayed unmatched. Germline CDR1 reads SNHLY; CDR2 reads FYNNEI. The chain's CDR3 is CASGSGRRDEQFF. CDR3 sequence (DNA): TGTGCCAGCGGTAGCGGGAGGAGGGATGAGCAGTTCTTC.